Listed here are 5 T cell receptor beta chains from one sample, sequenced in a study of blood T cell repertoires in COVID-19. The table came from immunoSEQ multiplex PCR; TCRdb's copy has only in-frame clones and leaves some out. The sample carries about 200,000 clones, more than 75% recorded once. The sequenced sample consisted of peripheral blood. The receptors here all came from a man between 60 and 70 years old who had recovered from COVID-19.

The chain employs TRBV9 and TRBJ2-1; maybe TRBD2 (6 bases). CDR1 and CDR2 (germline): SGDLS, YYNGEE. The CDR3 length is 15 residues. V was pared by 3 bases and J by 0 bases, with 10 bases between. The CDR3 protein is CASSGRRDSYNEQFF. The CDR3 DNA sequence: TGTGCCAGCAGCGGGCGGCGGGACTCCTACAATGAGCAGTTCTTC.

CDR3 in DNA: TGCGCCAGCCCAGGTAAAGGCAATGAGCAGTTCTTC. This encodes CASPGKGNEQFF. The chain carries TRBV10-1 and TRBJ2-1; D uncertain. This CDR3 is built from 12 residues. Germline V gene lookup returns CDR1 WNHNN and CDR2 SYGVQD (reference sequence). V lost 8 bases and J 6 bases, leaving 11 bases between the germline ends.

The V call is TRBV2, the J call TRBJ1-4, with D maybe TRBD1 (5 bases). From germline, CDR1 is SNHLY and CDR2 FYNNEI. Trimming pared 1 base from V and 5 bases from J, leaving 5 bases between. The CDR3 runs to 13 residues. The CDR3 spells CASSEEGNEKLFF. The CDR3 nucleotides read TGTGCCAGCAGTGAAGAGGGGAATGAAAAACTGTTTTTT.

The V gene is TRBV14, the J gene TRBJ2-2, with 7 bases fitting TRBD1. This CDR3 has 15 amino acids. Looked up from germline, CDR1 is SGHDN and CDR2 is FVKESK. Losses at the gene ends were 4 bases for V and 4 bases for J; bases not matched to a gene: 6. DNA for the CDR3: TGTGCCAGCAGCCGCACAGGGGCCAGCACCGGGGAGCTGTTTTTT. Translating gives CASSRTGASTGELFF.

The V and J genes are TRBV19 and TRBJ1-5; tentatively, D is TRBD1 (5 bases). The CDR3 covers 13 residues. Germline CDR1 is LNHDA and CDR2 is SQIVND (reference sequence). V lost 6 bases and J lost 2, with 8 bases in between. In DNA form, the CDR3 reads TGTGCCAGTAGGATCAGGGGCAATCAGCCCCAGCATTTT. It translates to CASRIRGNQPQHF. The full variable domain, in which reference TRBV19 and TRBJ1-5 provide the parts outside the CDR3, is DGGITQSPKYLFRKEGQNVTLSCEQNLNHDAMYWYRQDPGQGLRLIYYSQIVNDFQKGDIAEGYSVSREKKESFPLTVTSAQKNPTAFYLCASRIRGNQPQHFGDGTRLSIL.